Below, one TCR beta chain is given with its context. This clone was recorded once. It has no known antigen specificity. Base qualities are missing; no much larger clone stands one base away. Using the deep immunoSEQ assay, TCR CDR3 regions were amplified from genomic DNA by multiplex PCR. Extracted genomic DNA from each cell subset was distributed evenly across all wells of several immunoSEQ 96-well plates, and each plate was treated as a replicate. For sorted subsets, each replicate PCR was loaded with around 220 ng genomic DNA, equivalent to about 30,000 T cell genomes. Purified libraries were quantified with a Qubit 3.0 fluorometer, sized on a Bioanalyzer 2100, and re-quantified with the KAPA Library Quantification kit. Each immunoSEQ 96-well plate was sequenced on its own single-read 150-cycle Illumina NextSeq 550 flow cell. In the original analysis: Because the immunoSEQ output held only junctional sequences and lacked quality scores, the filtering could not match the filtering applied to full-length reads. To assign V/J genes and CDR3, sequences were annotated against IMGT germline references using PyIR, a Python wrapper for IgBLAST v1.9. Any read was removed if the V/J assignment was weak (E-value above 1e-6), the CDR3 was missing, or the read contained stop codons, out-of-frame junctions, or ambiguous translated residues. A V3J clonotype was defined by an identical inferred V gene, J gene, and CDR3 amino acid sequence. To compute the percentage overlap between repertoires, the number of shared unique clonotypes was divided by the size of the smaller repertoire. Three approaches were used to assess repertoire richness: RTK rarefaction, the Chao1 estimator, and Recon v2.1 estimates of unobserved clonotypes. OLGA was used to compute generation probabilities for all TCRbeta clonotypes that the gDNA method yielded from a few donors. This immuneACCESS table, as held by TCRdb, lists in-frame sequences with V and J called but not all clones. Of the missing ones, under half trace to an unresolved V gene in checked studies; the others have no known cause. That table is the source of V, J and clone size, and D and trimming were worked out from the DNA. The sample table holds around 2,000,000 clones, of which more than 85% were seen once. More than 1.5% of the sample lies in the top ten.

CD8 naive samples were CD45RO-negative cells positively selected for CCR7, giving a CD45RA+CCR7+ population that excluded TemRA cells. The donors were healthy, HIV-negative adults who had no recently reported acute infections or vaccinations. Every donor was a Caucasian adult living in Nashville, Tennessee, USA. Blood was collected by leukapheresis, and PBMCs were isolated by Ficoll-Histopaque density gradient centrifugation and then cryopreserved in liquid nitrogen vapor phase. Purity and quantity of every magnetically sorted T cell population were checked by analytical flow cytometry. Genomic DNA was isolated from every sorted fraction and measured by UV absorbance on a Nanodrop 2000c. This sample is part of a study of shared clonotypes between healthy human individuals (dated by TCRdb to 2020 to 2022). Broadly, across the study: Three men and a couple of women, aged 18 to 49 years, made up the cohort. For each donor, CD4 naive and CD4 memory were each given three plates, CD8 naive was given two plates, and CD8 memory was given one plate. The study deeply sequenced blood TCR repertoires of about 5 healthy adults to estimate repertoire size and the extent of clonotype sharing between individuals. To increase sequencing depth and limit assay-specific biases, different laboratories used diverse techniques to prepare libraries and sequence TCR repertoires. Each donor's leukapheresis produced roughly between roughly 0.94 and 9.5 billion PBMCs.

Overall study results and their limits: Sampling was limited to blood, and TCR repertoires in tissue likely differ from TCR repertoires in blood. Compared with non-shared clonotypes, clonotypes shared by all four sorted-subset donors had higher generation probabilities. Sharing across a few donors was observed for around 5% of naive CD4, over 3% of naive CD8, roughly 2.4% of memory CD4, and over 0.3% of memory CD8 clonotypes. Even with the large sequencing depth, rarefaction of the sorted-subset datasets indicated that sequencing was incomplete. Because the study included only a small number of donors, the genetic and exposure-history diversity represented was limited. Pairwise subsampling indicated that sequencing depth was expected to affect the degree of clonotype sharing among donors. Estimated clonotype richness was generally larger for naive than for memory subsets.

Reading the germline V gene gives CDR1 SGHRS and CDR2 YFSETQ. The CDR3 runs 17 amino acids, cysteine and phenylalanine included. Here the CDR3 DNA is all that survives: 51 bases in frame from base 1. V lost 3 bases and J lost 3 bases, and the count of bases not matched to a germline gene is 6. This receptor was identified in a man between 18 and 35 years old in good health. Some clones in this sample may be carry-over from other donors' samples. The V and J genes are TRBV5-1 and TRBJ2-3; a stretch of 14 junction bases matches TRBD2. Sequencing was performed on naive CD8+ T cells from PBMCs. The sample's cell subset or site label, in plain terms: CD45RA+CCR7+. The base sequence is TGCGCCAGCAGCTCCTTGGGACTAGCGGGAGTAACAGATACGCAGTATTTT. Translated, this is CASSSLGLAGVTDTQYF.